These T cell receptor beta chains were read from a single sample in a study of cytomegalovirus exposure and HLA in healthy donors. Clones were sequenced by immunoSEQ multiplex PCR, and TCRdb holds only the in-frame ones, with some missing. This table has under 250,000 clones, 82% appearing once. Material for sequencing was PBMCs. These receptors came from a middle-aged man in good health and CMV-seropositive. Both conserved end residues are part of each CDR3. Each record gives: D gene, V gene, J gene, clone size, CDR3 length, CDR3 protein, CDR3 DNA. D genes are given only for firm matches. The size entry is marked missing in some rows and otherwise reads once, few, many or a size class.

.	TRBV4-1	TRBJ1-4	.	16	CASSQQGTGTNEKLFF	TGCGCCAGCAGCCAGCAGGGTACAGGAACTAATGAAAAACTGTTTTTT
TRBD1	TRBV30	TRBJ2-7	.	13	CACYDRGSYEQYF	TGTGCCTGTTACGACAGGGGGAGTTACGAGCAGTACTTC
TRBD1	TRBV5-4	TRBJ1-4	few	16	CASSLTTGGLNEKLFF	TGTGCCAGCAGCTTGACGACAGGGGGCCTGAATGAAAAACTGTTTTTT
TRBD1	TRBV10-3	TRBJ1-2	once	15	CAISESGQGVDGYTF	TGTGCCATCAGTGAGTCGGGACAGGGGGTTGATGGCTACACCTTC
.	TRBV7-9	TRBJ1-2	.	15	CASSWDMGRAYGYTF	TGTGCCAGCAGCTGGGACATGGGACGAGCCTATGGCTACACCTTC
.	TRBV13	TRBJ1-1	.	18	CASSLAGGLTGQNTEAFF	TGTGCCAGCAGCTTAGCGGGGGGCCTGACAGGCCAGAACACTGAAGCTTTCTTT
.	TRBV7-8	TRBJ2-1	.	14	CAAGVALSYNEQFF	TGTGCCGCCGGGGTAGCACTATCCTACAATGAGCAGTTCTTC
.	TRBV5-6	TRBJ1-5	.	15	CASSLVTEPRQPQHF	TGTGCCAGCAGCTTAGTCACGGAGCCGCGTCAGCCCCAGCATTTT
.	TRBV7-6	TRBJ2-3	.	13	CASSLAREDTQYF	TGTGCCAGCAGCTTAGCGCGTGAGGATACGCAGTATTTT
.	TRBV6-5	TRBJ1-5	once	16	CASSYSSKGRAQPQHF	TGTGCCAGCAGTTACTCGAGTAAAGGGAGGGCTCAGCCCCAGCATTTT
TRBD1	TRBV13	TRBJ2-2	.	13	CASSLTGSGELFF	TGTGCCAGCAGCTTGACAGGGAGCGGGGAGCTGTTTTTT
TRBD2	TRBV4-1	TRBJ2-1	.	18	CASSLKGPGLAGFNEQFF	TGCGCCAGCAGCCTCAAGGGCCCGGGACTAGCGGGGTTTAATGAGCAGTTCTTC
TRBD2	TRBV6-6	TRBJ2-1	.	15	CASSYQAGGPYEQFF	TGTGCCAGCAGTTACCAAGCGGGAGGGCCTTATGAGCAGTTCTTC
.	TRBV6-1	TRBJ1-2	.	14	CASSEVLSYYGYTF	TGTGCCAGCAGTGAAGTATTATCGTACTATGGCTACACCTTC